This T cell receptor beta chain was captured in a study of blood T cell repertoires in COVID-19. Study-wide background: Material from acute and convalescent COVID-19 was sourced from the United States, Italy and Spain. Sample material is recorded as cDNA or gDNA derived from T cells, B-cell-depleted T cells, or PBMCs.

The authors' processing: Quantification of nucleated cells was approximated via reference gene primer amplification. Assay used: immunoSEQ multiplex PCR; TCRdb lists only in-frame clones, some missing. The DNA gave D and trimming, while V, J and clone size come from that table. The repertoire has some 160,000 clones, over 80% of them found once; the top ten carry 6.5% to 9.5%. A note on this clone: This same CDR3 is encoded by further DNA sequences in the sample.

This CDR3 region has 15 residues. The germline V gene has CDR1 SGHRS and CDR2 YFSETQ. With 0 bases removed from V and 4 bases from J, the gap between germline ends came to 10 bases. Patients from Seattle were sampled longitudinally, starting during active infection. This rearrangement joins TRBV5-1 to TRBJ2-2, with a tentative D call TRBD1 (5 bases). The clonotype comes from a woman of 80 years or more with COVID-19, enrolled during active disease. Input material: peripheral blood. The CDR3 nucleotides are TGCGCCAGCAGCTTGGAGGGGCGCGGCACCGGGGAGCTGTTTTTT. Translating gives CASSLEGRGTGELFF.